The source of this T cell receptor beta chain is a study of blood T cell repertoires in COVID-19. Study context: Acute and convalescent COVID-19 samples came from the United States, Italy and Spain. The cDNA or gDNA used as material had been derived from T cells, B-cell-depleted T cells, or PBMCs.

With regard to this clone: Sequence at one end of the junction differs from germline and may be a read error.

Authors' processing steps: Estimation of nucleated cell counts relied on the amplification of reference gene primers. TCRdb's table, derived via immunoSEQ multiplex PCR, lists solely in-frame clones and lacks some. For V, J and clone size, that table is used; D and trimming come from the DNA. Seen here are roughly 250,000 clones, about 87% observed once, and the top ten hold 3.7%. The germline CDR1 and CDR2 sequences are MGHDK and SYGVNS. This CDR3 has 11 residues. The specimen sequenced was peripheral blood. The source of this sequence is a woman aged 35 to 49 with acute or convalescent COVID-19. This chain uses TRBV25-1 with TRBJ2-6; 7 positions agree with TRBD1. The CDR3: CASSAFPGQSF. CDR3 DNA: TGTGCCAGCAGTGCATTCCCGGGACAGAGTTTC.